A single sample is the source of the 27 T cell receptor beta chains below, sequenced in a study of blood T cells in healthy people across ages. A second PCR of roughly 6 to 12 cycles used a sample-barcoded 5' primer and a J-beta primer mix. One entry per CDR3 protein results from TCRdb running MiXCR on the 5' RACE reads. The sample holds 1 million or so distinct CDR3 sequences; more than 40% are singletons and the top ten take about 19%. The sequenced sample consisted of blood. The receptor source for this set is a woman aged 55-69 years in good health.

The rearrangement uses TRBV6-1 and TRBJ1-2, with D unresolved. The germline CDR1 and CDR2 sequences are MNHNS and SASEGT. V lost 2 bases and J 4 bases, leaving 11 bases between the germline ends. The CDR3 contains 14 residues. In DNA form, the CDR3 reads TGTGCCAGCAGTGAATTAGCTGCTGGCTATGGCTACACCTTC. Its translation: CASSELAAGYGYTF.

This clonotype was observed a handful of times. The V and J genes are TRBV20-1 and TRBJ2-7, with no clear D. The CDR3 has 13 amino acids. Per germline, CDR1 DFQATT and CDR2 SNEGSKA (reference sequence). V was shortened by 5 bases and J by 0 bases, with 11 bases between the two germline ends. CDR3 sequence: CSASGPSSYEQYF. The CDR3 DNA reads as TGCAGTGCTTCGGGCCCAAGCTCCTACGAGCAGTACTTC.

The chain combines TRBV7-9 with TRBJ2-4; 9 bases are shared with TRBD1. The CDR3 contains 17 residues. Looked up from germline, CDR1 is SEHNR and CDR2 is FQNEAQ (reference sequence). V lost 5 bases and J lost 11; bases outside the gene matches: 19. The CDR3 DNA is TGTGCCAGCAGCAGCACCGGGACAGGGAGGGGGAAATACGTTCAGTACTTC. It specifies CASSSTGTGRGKYVQYF. Full variable domain (rest looked up from reference TRBV7-9 and TRBJ2-4): DTGVSQNPRHKITKRGQNVTFRCDPISEHNRLYWYRQTLGQGPEFLTYFQNEAQLEKSRLLSDRFSAERPKGSFSTLEIQRTEQGDSAMYLCASSSTGTGRGKYVQYFGAGTRLSVL.

This rearrangement joins TRBV5-6 to TRBJ2-4; a weak D match, TRBD1 (6 bases). V was clipped by 4 bases and J by 3 bases, with 20 bases between them. The CDR3 totals 17 residues. CDR1 is SGHDT and CDR2 is YYEEEE in the germline V gene. The CDR3 DNA reads as TGTGCCAGCAGCCCCCGACAGGAATATAGGGGCAAAAACATTCAGTACTTC. As protein: CASSPRQEYRGKNIQYF. Supplemented by reference TRBV5-6 and TRBJ2-4, the full variable domain reads DAGVTQSPTHLIKTRGQQVTLRCSPKSGHDTVSWYQQALGQGPQFIFQYYEEEERQRGNFPDRFSGHQFPNYSSELNVNALLLGDSALYLCASSPRQEYRGKNIQYFGAGTRLSVL.

The chain joins TRBV12-3 or TRBV12-4 to TRBJ2-1; 11 bases line up with TRBD2. The V segment lost 6 bases and the J segment 5 bases; nucleotides outside the gene matches: 12. This CDR3 comprises 17 residues. CDR3: CASSRRERTSGHNEQFF. In DNA, the CDR3 is TGTGCCAGCAGCCGTAGAGAGCGGACTAGCGGGCACAATGAGCAGTTCTTC.

This clonotype was recorded many times. An end of the junction does not agree with germline; a read error may underlie this. V usage is TRBV5-1 and J usage is TRBJ2-7, with D hard to call. The CDR3 is 12 residues long. The germline CDR1 and CDR2 sequences are SGHRS and YFSETQ. This chain's CDR3 is CASSSSTYEQYF. The CDR3 nucleotides read TGTGCCAGCAGTTCCTCCACCTACGAGCAGTACTTC.

This sequence joins TRBV9 and TRBJ2-3, with 8 bases aligning to TRBD2. J was trimmed by 2 bases and V by 0 bases; bases with no gene match: 5. This CDR3 is 16 amino acids long. Germline V gene data show CDR1 as SGDLS and CDR2 as YYNGEE. The CDR3 sequence is CASSVELADYTDTQYF. CDR3 DNA sequence: TGTGCCAGCAGCGTAGAACTAGCGGATTACACAGATACGCAGTATTTT.

The genes are TRBV20-1 and TRBJ2-3; 10 bases align to TRBD2. Germline V gives CDR1 DFQATT, CDR2 SNEGSKA (reference sequence). CDR3 length: 14 residues. V gave up 7 bases and J gave up 3 bases; unmatched junction bases: 7. The CDR3 sequence is CSVAKREGTDTQYF. In nucleotides, the CDR3 is TGCAGTGTGGCCAAGCGGGAGGGGACAGATACGCAGTATTTT.

Of note for this clonotype: A much larger clone lies one base from this, so it may be a read error. Here the CDR3 DNA reads TGTGCCAGCAGTGGGGGTCCGGACTTAACCGACGAGCAGTACTTC. Protein sequence: CASSGGPDLTDEQYF. V usage is TRBV27 and J usage is TRBJ2-5; either TRBD1 or TRBD2 may supply D (5 bases each). The DNA end favors TRBJ2-7, so the J call may be wrong. This CDR3 contains 15 residues. Looked up from germline, CDR1 is MNHEY and CDR2 is SMNVEV (reference sequence).

This clonotype has only a few counts. The chain couples TRBV6-1 to TRBJ2-1, with TRBD2 identical over 7 bases. The ends lost 3 bases at V and 12 bases at J; junction bases unmatched: 5. The germline V gene encodes CDR1 MNHNS and CDR2 SASEGT. The CDR3 extends over 12 amino acids. The CDR3 protein is CASSDGGGRQFF. The CDR3 bases are TGTGCCAGCAGTGATGGGGGAGGGAGGCAGTTCTTC.

This clonotype was counted between two and nine times. V is TRBV29-1 and J is TRBJ1-1; D call uncertain. From germline, CDR1 is SQVTM and CDR2 ANQGSEA. V dropped 6 bases and J dropped 10 bases, with 24 bases sitting between them. This CDR3 has 14 residues. CDR3 residues: CSVTVRAQNPSAFF. In DNA form, the CDR3 reads TGCAGCGTCACAGTCCGGGCCCAGAATCCGTCAGCTTTCTTT.

The rearrangement joins TRBV5-5 to TRBJ2-1; maybe TRBD2 (6 bases). Germline V gene data show CDR1 as SGHKS and CDR2 as YYEKEE (reference sequence). CDR3 length: 13 amino acids. Between the trimmed V and J ends, which lost 5 bases and 9 bases, there was a span of 15 bases. In DNA form, the CDR3 reads TGTGCCAGCAGTCTAGTCGACGGGGGTGAGCAGTTCTTC. This encodes CASSLVDGGEQFF. Variable domain in full (rest from reference TRBV5-5 and TRBJ2-1): DAGVTQSPTHLIKTRGQQVTLRCSPISGHKSVSWYQQVLGQGPQFIFQYYEKEERGRGNFPDRFSARQFPNYSSELNVNALLLGDSALYLCASSLVDGGEQFFGPGTRLTVL.

The chain combines TRBV20-1 with TRBJ2-1; D unclear. Germline V gene sequence: CDR1 DFQATT, CDR2 SNEGSKA (reference sequence). The CDR3 runs to 8 residues. Trimming took off 8 bases at V and 15 bases at J, with 11 bases between the two ends. This CDR3 reads CSPQPRFF. DNA for the CDR3: TGCAGTCCGCAGCCACGGTTCTTC.

This clonotype was observed a few times. The genes are TRBV20-1 and TRBJ2-4; 14 bases align to TRBD2. The J call may be wrong; the DNA end is better matched by TRBJ2-7. From germline, CDR1 is DFQATT and CDR2 SNEGSKA (reference sequence). This CDR3 spans 16 amino acids. CDR3 amino acids: CSATGTSGRSSYEQYF. The CDR3 region has the DNA TGCAGTGCTACCGGGACTAGCGGGAGATCTTCCTACGAGCAGTACTTC.

V is TRBV20-1 and J is TRBJ2-5; D is unresolved. V was trimmed by 7 bases and J by 1 base, leaving 10 bases between them. The CDR3 is made up of 12 amino acids. Germline V gives CDR1 DFQATT, CDR2 SNEGSKA (reference sequence). The CDR3 nucleotides read TGCAGTGTTTCGTGGATCCAAGAGACCCAGTACTTC. Translation gives CSVSWIQETQYF.

V is TRBV18 and J is TRBJ2-3; 10 nucleotides agree with TRBD2. With 11 bases clipped from V and 4 bases from J, the junction kept 9 bases outside the gene matches. CDR1 and CDR2 (germline): KGHSH, LQKENI. This CDR3 is 14 amino acids long. DNA of the CDR3: TGTGCCGCAGCAAGCGGGAGGGCCGCAGATACGCAGTATTTT. It codes for CAAASGRAADTQYF.

This chain connects TRBV20-1 to TRBJ2-1; no firm D call. Germline loops: CDR1 DFQATT, CDR2 SNEGSKA (reference sequence). Trimming shortened V by 4 bases and J by 6 bases, and 10 bases separated the two germline ends. The CDR3 length is 12 residues. This CDR3 is CSATVQVNEQFF. CDR3 nucleotides: TGCAGTGCTACTGTCCAGGTCAATGAGCAGTTCTTC.

The chain combines TRBV7-8 with TRBJ2-7, with D perhaps matching TRBD2 (6 bases). TRBJ2-5 matches the DNA end more closely, so the J call is doubtful. Germline V gene sequence: CDR1 SGHVS, CDR2 FQNEAQ. The CDR3 consists of 17 residues. The CDR3 DNA follows: TGTGCCAGCAGCTTAGGAGGGGTTAGCGAGCTCGGGGGGACCCAGTACTTC. Protein sequence: CASSLGGVSELGGTQYF.

The chain combines TRBV6-5 with TRBJ1-1; tentative D call: TRBD1 (5 bases). V was clipped by 7 bases and J by 1 base, with 13 bases between them. Per germline, CDR1 MNHEY and CDR2 SVGAGI. The CDR3 totals 14 residues. The CDR3 is CASTTRGENTEAFF. The CDR3 region has the DNA TGTGCCAGCACCACGAGGGGCGAGAACACTGAAGCTTTCTTT.

The sample holds a few counts of this clonotype. This rearrangement joins TRBV2 to TRBJ2-1; the D gene is possibly TRBD2 (5 bases). CDR1 SNHLY and CDR2 FYNNEI come from the germline V gene. This CDR3 is built from 15 residues. The V and J ends lost 1 base and 1 base respectively, with 8 bases between them. The DNA of the CDR3 is TGTGCCAGCAGTGAAGTCGGGGTTTCCTACAATGAGCAGTTCTTC. This sequence encodes CASSEVGVSYNEQFF.

This CDR3 reads CAISESASLGETQYF. The CDR3 DNA sequence: TGTGCCATCAGTGAGTCGGCCAGCTTAGGAGAGACCCAGTACTTC. The chain has TRBV10-3 and TRBJ2-5; no clear D gene. Germline loops: CDR1 ENHRY, CDR2 SYGVKD. The V and J ends lost 0 bases and 4 bases respectively, with 12 bases between them. This CDR3 is 15 amino acids long.

The chain uses TRBV30 and TRBJ1-1, with D perhaps matching TRBD1 (5 bases). This CDR3 has 13 amino acids. V lost 1 base to trimming and J lost 0 bases, with 6 bases between them. Germline V gives CDR1 GTSNPN, CDR2 SVGIG (reference sequence). This CDR3 reads CAWSAGLNTEAFF. CDR3 nucleotides: TGTGCCTGGAGTGCGGGGCTGAACACTGAAGCTTTCTTT.

The chain couples TRBV5-5 to TRBJ1-2, with 12 bases lining up with TRBD1. J lost 3 bases, V lost 4 bases, and 7 bases had no gene match. Per the germline V gene, CDR1 is SGHKS and CDR2 is YYEKEE (reference sequence). The CDR3 sequence is 16 residues long. The CDR3 sequence is CASSLHGTGGDYGYTF. As DNA, the CDR3 is TGTGCCAGCAGCCTTCACGGGACAGGGGGCGACTATGGCTACACCTTC.

This clonotype was observed a few times. The chain joins TRBV7-9 to TRBJ2-1, with 8 bases aligning to TRBD2. Germline V gives CDR1 SEHNR, CDR2 FQNEAQ (reference sequence). V gave up 5 bases and J gave up 6 bases; unmatched junction bases: 9. The CDR3 has 15 residues. The CDR3 nucleotides are TGTGCCAGCAGCCCGACTAGCGTACGAGGCAATGAGCAGTTCTTC. Translated: CASSPTSVRGNEQFF. Complete variable domain (other parts from reference TRBV7-9 and TRBJ2-1): DTGVSQNPRHKITKRGQNVTFRCDPISEHNRLYWYRQTLGQGPEFLTYFQNEAQLEKSRLLSDRFSAERPKGSFSTLEIQRTEQGDSAMYLCASSPTSVRGNEQFFGPGTRLTVL.

This chain links TRBV20-1 with TRBJ2-7; 7 nucleotides line up with TRBD2. With V trimmed by 4 bases and J by 5 bases, 8 bases remained unmatched. The CDR3 covers 13 residues. From germline, CDR1 is DFQATT and CDR2 SNEGSKA (reference sequence). The CDR3 DNA is TGCAGTGCTATGAGGCTAGCGGCAGACGAGCAGTACTTC. It specifies CSAMRLAADEQYF.

This clonotype occurred a few times. This chain links TRBV2 with TRBJ2-5, with 9 nucleotides matching TRBD1. CDR1 SNHLY and CDR2 FYNNEI come from the germline V gene. The CDR3 has 13 residues. CDR3 nucleotide sequence: TGTGCGGAGGGGACAGGGCGACAAGAGACCCAGTACTTC. Translation gives CAEGTGRQETQYF.

There are a few counts of this clonotype. The chain joins TRBV25-1 to TRBJ2-3, with TRBD2 identical over 8 bases. Trimming took 4 bases from V and 3 from J; bases not matched to a gene: 6. This CDR3 is built from 15 residues. The germline CDR1 and CDR2 sequences are MGHDK and SYGVNS. The CDR3 nucleotides read TGTGCCAGCAGTGCCAGACTAGCGTTGACAGATACGCAGTATTTT. Residues: CASSARLALTDTQYF.